This record covers a single T cell receptor (beta chain). These data belong to a study of blood T cell repertoires in COVID-19. Looking at the study overall: Samples taken during acute and convalescent COVID-19 were collected in the United States, Italy and Spain. From T cells, B-cell-depleted T cells, or PBMCs came the material, which was cDNA or gDNA.

Trimming took 10 bases from V and 1 from J, leaving 7 bases between them. This CDR3 is 11 amino acids long. From germline, CDR1 is SEHNR and CDR2 FQNEAQ (reference sequence). Per the authors' pipeline: Researchers report that nucleated cell counts were estimated from reference gene primer amplification. The table came from immunoSEQ multiplex PCR; TCRdb's copy has only in-frame clones and leaves some out. The D gene and trimming were derived from the DNA, and the V and J assignments and clone size from that table. The sample holds tens of thousands of clones, about 88% seen once. The sample was peripheral blood. The sequence was collected from a man aged 80 or over in a cohort sampled during active COVID-19. The chain links TRBV7-9 to TRBJ1-1, with a weak D call TRBD1 (5 bases). CDR3 amino acids: CAIGQNTEAFF. CDR3 DNA: TGTGCCATCGGACAGAACACTGAAGCTTTCTTT.